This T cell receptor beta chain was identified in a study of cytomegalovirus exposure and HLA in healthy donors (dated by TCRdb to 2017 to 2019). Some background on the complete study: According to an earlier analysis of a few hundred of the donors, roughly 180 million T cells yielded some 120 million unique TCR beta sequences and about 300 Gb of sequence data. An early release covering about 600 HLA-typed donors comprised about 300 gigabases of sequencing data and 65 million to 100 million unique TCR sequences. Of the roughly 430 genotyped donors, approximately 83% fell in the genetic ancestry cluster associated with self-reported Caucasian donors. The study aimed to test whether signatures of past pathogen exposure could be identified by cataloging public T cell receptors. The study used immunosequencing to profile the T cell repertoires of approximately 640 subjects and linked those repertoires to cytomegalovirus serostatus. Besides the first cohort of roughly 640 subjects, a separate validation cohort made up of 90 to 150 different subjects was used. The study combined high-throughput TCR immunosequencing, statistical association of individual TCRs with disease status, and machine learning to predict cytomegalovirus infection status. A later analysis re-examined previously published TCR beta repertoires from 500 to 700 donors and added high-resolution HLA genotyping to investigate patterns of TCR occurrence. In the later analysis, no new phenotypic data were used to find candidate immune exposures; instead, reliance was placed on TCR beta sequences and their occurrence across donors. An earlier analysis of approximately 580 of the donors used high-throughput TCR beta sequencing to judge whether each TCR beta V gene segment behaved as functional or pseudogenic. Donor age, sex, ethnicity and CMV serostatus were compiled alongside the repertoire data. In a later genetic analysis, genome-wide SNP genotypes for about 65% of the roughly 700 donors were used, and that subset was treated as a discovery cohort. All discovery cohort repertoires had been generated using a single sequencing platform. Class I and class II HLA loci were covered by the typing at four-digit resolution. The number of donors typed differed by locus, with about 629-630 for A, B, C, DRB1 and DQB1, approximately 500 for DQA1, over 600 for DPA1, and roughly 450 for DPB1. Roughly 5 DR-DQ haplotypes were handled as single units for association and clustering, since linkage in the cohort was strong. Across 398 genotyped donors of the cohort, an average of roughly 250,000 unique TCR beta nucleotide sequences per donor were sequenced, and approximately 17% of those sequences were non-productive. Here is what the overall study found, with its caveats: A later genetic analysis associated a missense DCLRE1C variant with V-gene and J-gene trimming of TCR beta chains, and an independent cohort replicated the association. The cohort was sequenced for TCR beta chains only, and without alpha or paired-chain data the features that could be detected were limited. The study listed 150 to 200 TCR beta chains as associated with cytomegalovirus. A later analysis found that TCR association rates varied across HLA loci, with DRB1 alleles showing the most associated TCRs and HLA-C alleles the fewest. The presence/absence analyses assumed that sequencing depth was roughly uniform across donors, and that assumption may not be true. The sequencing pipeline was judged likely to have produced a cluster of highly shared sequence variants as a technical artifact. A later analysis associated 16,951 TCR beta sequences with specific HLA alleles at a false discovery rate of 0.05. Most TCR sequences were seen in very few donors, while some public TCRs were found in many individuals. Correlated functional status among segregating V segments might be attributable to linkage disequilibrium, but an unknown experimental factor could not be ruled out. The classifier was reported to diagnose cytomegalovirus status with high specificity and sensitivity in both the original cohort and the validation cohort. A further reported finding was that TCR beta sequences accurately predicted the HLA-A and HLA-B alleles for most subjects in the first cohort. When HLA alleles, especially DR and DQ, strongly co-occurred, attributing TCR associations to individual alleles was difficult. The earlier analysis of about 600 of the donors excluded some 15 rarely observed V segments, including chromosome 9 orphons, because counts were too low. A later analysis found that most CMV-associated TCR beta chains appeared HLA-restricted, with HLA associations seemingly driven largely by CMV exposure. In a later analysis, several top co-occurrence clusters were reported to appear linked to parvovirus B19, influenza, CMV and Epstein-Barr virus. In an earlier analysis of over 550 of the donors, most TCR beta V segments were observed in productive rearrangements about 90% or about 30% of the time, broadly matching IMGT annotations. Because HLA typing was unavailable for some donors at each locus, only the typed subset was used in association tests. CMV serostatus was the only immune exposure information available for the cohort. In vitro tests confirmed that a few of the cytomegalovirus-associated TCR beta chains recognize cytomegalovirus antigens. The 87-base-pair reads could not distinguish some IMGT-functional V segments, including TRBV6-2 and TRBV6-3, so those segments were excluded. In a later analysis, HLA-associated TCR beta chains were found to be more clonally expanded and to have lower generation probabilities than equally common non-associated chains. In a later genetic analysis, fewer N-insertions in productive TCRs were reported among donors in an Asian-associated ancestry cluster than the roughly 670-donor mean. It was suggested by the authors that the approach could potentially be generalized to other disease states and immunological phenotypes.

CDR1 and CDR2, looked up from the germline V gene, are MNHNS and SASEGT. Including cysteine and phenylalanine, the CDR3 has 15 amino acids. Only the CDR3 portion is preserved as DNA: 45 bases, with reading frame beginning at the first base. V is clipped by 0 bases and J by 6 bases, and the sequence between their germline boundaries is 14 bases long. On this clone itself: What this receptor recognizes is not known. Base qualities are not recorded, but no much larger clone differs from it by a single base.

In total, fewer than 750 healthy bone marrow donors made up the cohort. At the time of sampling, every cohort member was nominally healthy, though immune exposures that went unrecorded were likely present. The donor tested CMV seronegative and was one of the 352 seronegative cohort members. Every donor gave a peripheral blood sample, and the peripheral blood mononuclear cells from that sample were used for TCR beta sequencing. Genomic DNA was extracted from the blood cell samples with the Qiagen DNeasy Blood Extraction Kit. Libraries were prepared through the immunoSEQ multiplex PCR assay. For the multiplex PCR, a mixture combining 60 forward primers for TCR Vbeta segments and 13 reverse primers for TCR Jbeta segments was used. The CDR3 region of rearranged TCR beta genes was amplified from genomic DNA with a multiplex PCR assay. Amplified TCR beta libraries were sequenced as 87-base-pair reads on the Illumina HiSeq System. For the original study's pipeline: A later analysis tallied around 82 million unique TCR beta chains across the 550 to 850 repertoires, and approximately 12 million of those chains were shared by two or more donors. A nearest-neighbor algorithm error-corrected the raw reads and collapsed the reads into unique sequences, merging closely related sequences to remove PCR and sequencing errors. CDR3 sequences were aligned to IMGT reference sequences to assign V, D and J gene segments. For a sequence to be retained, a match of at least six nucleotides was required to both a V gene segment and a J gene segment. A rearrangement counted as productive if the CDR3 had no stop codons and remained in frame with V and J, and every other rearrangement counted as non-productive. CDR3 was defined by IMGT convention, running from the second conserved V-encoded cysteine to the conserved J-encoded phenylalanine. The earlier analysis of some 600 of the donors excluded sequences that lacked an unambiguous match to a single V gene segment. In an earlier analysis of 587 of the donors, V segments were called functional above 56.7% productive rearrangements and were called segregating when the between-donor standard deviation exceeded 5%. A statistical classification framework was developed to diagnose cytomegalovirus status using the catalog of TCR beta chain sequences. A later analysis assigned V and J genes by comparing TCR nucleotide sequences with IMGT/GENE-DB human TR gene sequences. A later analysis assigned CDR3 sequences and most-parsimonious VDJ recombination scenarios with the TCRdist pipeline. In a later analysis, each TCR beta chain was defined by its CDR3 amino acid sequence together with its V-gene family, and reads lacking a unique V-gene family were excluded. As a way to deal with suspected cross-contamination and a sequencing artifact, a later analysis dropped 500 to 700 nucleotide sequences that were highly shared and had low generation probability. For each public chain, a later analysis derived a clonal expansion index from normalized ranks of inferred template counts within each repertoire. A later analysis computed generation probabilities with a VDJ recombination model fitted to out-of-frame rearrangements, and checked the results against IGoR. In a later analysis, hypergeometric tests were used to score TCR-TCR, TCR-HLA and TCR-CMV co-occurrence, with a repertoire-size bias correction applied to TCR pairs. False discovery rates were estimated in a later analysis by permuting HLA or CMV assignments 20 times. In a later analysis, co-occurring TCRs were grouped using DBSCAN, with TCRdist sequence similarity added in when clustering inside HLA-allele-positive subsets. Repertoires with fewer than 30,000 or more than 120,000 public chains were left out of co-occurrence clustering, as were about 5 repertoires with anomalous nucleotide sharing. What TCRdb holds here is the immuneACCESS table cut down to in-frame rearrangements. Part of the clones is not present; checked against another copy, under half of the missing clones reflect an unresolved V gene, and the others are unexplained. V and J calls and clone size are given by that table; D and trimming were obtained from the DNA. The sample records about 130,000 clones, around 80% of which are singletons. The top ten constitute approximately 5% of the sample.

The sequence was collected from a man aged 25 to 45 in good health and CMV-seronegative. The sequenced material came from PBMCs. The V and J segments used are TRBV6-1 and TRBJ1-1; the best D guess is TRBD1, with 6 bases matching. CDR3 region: CASSEAKGVPSEAFF. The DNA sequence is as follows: TGTGCCAGCAGTGAAGCGAAGGGGGTGCCCTCTGAAGCTTTCTTT.